These T cell receptor beta chains were read from a single sample in a study of T cells in Graves' hyperthyroidism and ophthalmopathy. A single record per CDR3 protein comes from TCRdb applying MiXCR to the multiplex PCR reads. Of fewer than 900,000 distinct CDR3 sequences listed, about a sixth are singletons. Material for sequencing was blood. The origin of the receptors is a young man with Graves' hyperthyroidism. The CDR3 runs from the conserved cysteine through the conserved F or W. The D gene is left open where the match is weak. Clone size is shown for a subset of rows, as once, few, many or a class of expanded clone.

V gene,D gene,clone size,J gene,CDR3 DNA,CDR3 protein
TRBV6-1,TRBD1,many,TRBJ2-7,TGTGCCAGCAGAAAGCCGGGACAGGGAAAGGACGAGCAGTACTTC,CASRKPGQGKDEQYF
TRBV27,-,few,TRBJ2-5,TGTGCCAGCAGTCCCGGGGACCCGGCGGTAGAGACCCAGTACTTC,CASSPGDPAVETQYF
TRBV30,TRBD1,many,TRBJ1-2,TGTGCCTGGAGTCCGGACAGGGCGCAAGGCTACACCTTC,CAWSPDRAQGYTF
TRBV12-3/TRBV12-4,TRBD2,many,TRBJ2-2,TGTGCCAGCAGCACCGGGACTAGCGGGAGTCAGGGGAACACCGGGGAGCTGTTTTTT,CASSTGTSGSQGNTGELFF
TRBV20-1,-,-,TRBJ2-1,TGCAGTGCTGGACACTCGGGTCTTAATGAGCAGTTCTTC,CSAGHSGLNEQFF
TRBV12-5,-,few,TRBJ2-1,TGTGCTAGTGGTTTGTTAGGGGGTTGGACGAGAAACAATGAGCAGTTCTTC,CASGLLGGWTRNNEQFF
TRBV20-1,-,many,TRBJ1-1,TGCAGTGCTAACCTAGGGACCTTCGAGTCTGAAGCTTTCTTT,CSANLGTFESEAFF
TRBV3-1,-,-,TRBJ2-2,TGTGCCAGCAGCCAAGTGGCCAGGGGCACCGGGGAGCTGTTTTTT,CASSQVARGTGELFF
TRBV7-9,TRBD1,-,TRBJ2-1,TGTGCCGAGACGGGACAGGGTTTCGATGAGCAGTTCTTC,CAETGQGFDEQFF
TRBV7-8,-,many,TRBJ2-1,TGTGCCAGCAGCCTCCAAGGCTACGATGAGCAGTTCTTC,CASSLQGYDEQFF
TRBV4-2,TRBD2,-,TRBJ2-5,TGTGCCAGCAGCCAGGGGACTAGCGGTAGGGGGGAGACCCAGTACTTC,CASSQGTSGRGETQYF
TRBV9,TRBD2,many,TRBJ2-5,TGTGCCAGCAGCCCGAGGACTAGCGGGAGGACAGAGACCCAGTACTTC,CASSPRTSGRTETQYF
TRBV18,TRBD2,many,TRBJ2-1,TGTGCCAGCTCACCAACGGCTAGCGGGTACAATGAGCAGTTCTTC,CASSPTASGYNEQFF
TRBV12-3/TRBV12-4,TRBD2,many,TRBJ2-3,TGTGCCAGCAGTTTGGGAGCGGGAGGGACGACAGATACGCAGTATTTT,CASSLGAGGTTDTQYF
TRBV6-5,-,few,TRBJ2-5,TGTGCCAGCAGTTACACGGGGCACAGCTCAGAGACCCAGTACTTC,CASSYTGHSSETQYF
TRBV20-1,-,few,TRBJ1-5,TGCAGTGGATCGAGGGAGAGCAATCAGCCCCAGCATTTT,CSGSRESNQPQHF
TRBV28,TRBD2,-,TRBJ2-5,TGTGCCAGCAGCCCTCTTCTGGGGCGGGAGGGCCTAGGGACCCAGTACTTC,CASSPLLGREGLGTQYF
TRBV19,TRBD1,-,TRBJ1-2,TGTGCCAGTAGTCTCCGGACAGGGGGGCCCTATGGCTACACCTTC,CASSLRTGGPYGYTF
TRBV11-3,-,many,TRBJ1-1,TGTGCCAGCAGCTTAGCTCCTGATAAAGCTTTCTTT,CASSLAPDKAFF
TRBV19,-,few,TRBJ2-1,TGTGCCAGTAGGCCGGGACCAATAAATGAGCAGTTCTTC,CASRPGPINEQFF
TRBV28,-,few,TRBJ1-5,TGTGCCAGCAATTTCAGGCGCCGCAATCAGCCCCAGCATTTT,CASNFRRRNQPQHF
TRBV7-2,-,few,TRBJ2-7,TGTGCCAGCAGCTTAAGTGTGGCAGCTTACGAGCAGTACTTC,CASSLSVAAYEQYF
TRBV27,TRBD2,-,TRBJ2-3,TGTGCCAGCAGTGCCCGACTAGCGGGCCGCGCAGATACGCAGTATTTT,CASSARLAGRADTQYF
TRBV6-6,TRBD2,many,TRBJ2-5,TGTGCCAGCAGTTGGGGACTAGCGGGGCGGGAGACCCAGTACTTC,CASSWGLAGRETQYF
TRBV12-3/TRBV12-4,-,few,TRBJ2-3,TGTGCCAGCAGTCACCCCGGGGATGGTAGCACAGATACGCAGTATTTT,CASSHPGDGSTDTQYF
TRBV10-2,-,few,TRBJ2-3,TGCGCCAGCAGAGCCGACATCACAGATACGCAGTATTTT,CASRADITDTQYF
TRBV29-1,-,few,TRBJ2-5,TGCAGCGTTGAGGGCAGCCCGGGGGAGACCCAGTACTTC,CSVEGSPGETQYF
TRBV4-2,TRBD1,-,TRBJ1-4,TGTGCCAGCAGCCAGGCCGGGACAGGGTTTCTTACAGAAAAACTGTTTTTT,CASSQAGTGFLTEKLFF
TRBV27,TRBD2,-,TRBJ2-7,TGTGCCAGCAGTGTCATAGCGGGAAACTACGAGCAGTACTTC,CASSVIAGNYEQYF
TRBV11-1,TRBD2,many,TRBJ2-1,TGTGCCAGCAGCTCACTAGCGGGAGACAATGAGCAGTTCTTC,CASSSLAGDNEQFF
TRBV15,TRBD2,many,TRBJ2-5,TGTGCCACCAGCAGAGCTAGCTTCAGCGGGAGGCGGGAAGAAGAGACCCAGTACTTC,CATSRASFSGRREEETQYF
TRBV19,TRBD1,few,TRBJ2-2,TGTGCCAGTAGTCCAGCCGGGACAGGCCTCTTCGCGAACACCGGGGAGCTGTTTTTT,CASSPAGTGLFANTGELFF
TRBV27,-,many,TRBJ1-1,TGTGCCCCCGGCCAGGCGAACACTGAAGCTTTCTTT,CAPGQANTEAFF
TRBV25-1,-,-,TRBJ2-1,TGTGCCAGCAGTGAACGATGGGAGCGGCTTACTACCTACAATGAGCAGTTCTTC,CASSERWERLTTYNEQFF
TRBV12-3/TRBV12-4,-,many,TRBJ2-7,TGTGCCAGCAGTCTTAGGGAGTTATACGAGCAGTACTTC,CASSLRELYEQYF
TRBV20-1,TRBD2,few,TRBJ2-1,TGCAGTGCTAGCCCCAGCGGGGCCCACAATGAGCAGTTCTTC,CSASPSGAHNEQFF
TRBV12-3/TRBV12-4,-,many,TRBJ1-5,TGTGCCAGCAGACGGGACGGCTATGGCAATCAGCCCCAGCATTTT,CASRRDGYGNQPQHF
TRBV28,TRBD2,-,TRBJ2-7,TGTGCCAGCAGTGTGGTCCTGGGGAGGGACGAGCAGTACTTC,CASSVVLGRDEQYF
TRBV30,-,-,TRBJ1-3,TGTGCCTGGGCCGGGGCCTCTGGAAACACCATATATTTT,CAWAGASGNTIYF
TRBV2,-,many,TRBJ2-2,TGTGCCAGCAGTGAAGTCGGGAACACCGGGGAGCTGTTTTTT,CASSEVGNTGELFF
TRBV28,TRBD2,-,TRBJ2-3,TGTGCCAGCAGTTCCTCGACTAGCGGCACAGTTACGCAGTATTTT,CASSSSTSGTVTQYF
TRBV5-1,TRBD1,few,TRBJ2-2,TGCGCCAGCAGATTCGCCCAGGGACAGGGGCGAACCGGGGAGCTGTTTTTT,CASRFAQGQGRTGELFF
TRBV6-1,-,-,TRBJ2-7,TGTGCCAGCTTAGGCCATGCAGGGACCTCCTACGAGCAGTACTTC,CASLGHAGTSYEQYF
TRBV12-3/TRBV12-4,TRBD1,many,TRBJ1-2,TGTGCCAGCAGTGGGACAGGGCGACGTATGATTGGGGATGGCTACACCTTC,CASSGTGRRMIGDGYTF
TRBV5-1,-,-,TRBJ2-2,TGCGCCAGCAGCTTGGTTCCAGGGGACTACGACACCGGGGAGCTGTTTTTT,CASSLVPGDYDTGELFF
TRBV29-1,TRBD1,few,TRBJ2-1,TGCAGCAGGAGGGACAGGCCGTACAATGAGCAGTTCTTC,CSRRDRPYNEQFF
TRBV5-1,TRBD1,-,TRBJ1-3,TGCGCCAGCAGCTTGGGACAGGGATACACCATATATTTT,CASSLGQGYTIYF
TRBV29-1,TRBD2,-,TRBJ2-5,TGCAGCGGCCAAGCGGGAGGGCCCCAAGAGACCCAGTACTTC,CSGQAGGPQETQYF
TRBV29-1,-,many,TRBJ2-7,TGCAGCGTTCGACCCCGCCACTCCTACGAGCAGTACTTC,CSVRPRHSYEQYF
TRBV7-3,-,-,TRBJ1-3,TGTGCCAGCAGCTACAACGTGTACACCATATATTTT,CASSYNVYTIYF